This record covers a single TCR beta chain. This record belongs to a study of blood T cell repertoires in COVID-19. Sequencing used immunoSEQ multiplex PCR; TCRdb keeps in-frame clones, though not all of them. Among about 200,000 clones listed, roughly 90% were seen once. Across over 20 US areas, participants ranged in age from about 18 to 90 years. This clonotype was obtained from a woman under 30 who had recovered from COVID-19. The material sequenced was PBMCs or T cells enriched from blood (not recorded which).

In DNA, the CDR3 is TGTGCCAGCAGTGGGGGGACAGGGGGACTCTCCTACGAGCAGTACTTC. It encodes CASSGGTGGLSYEQYF. The chain has TRBV27 and TRBJ2-7; 11 nucleotides match TRBD1. Per the germline V gene, CDR1 is MNHEY and CDR2 is SMNVEV (reference sequence). The length of the CDR3 is 16 residues. Trimming removed 5 bases from V and 0 bases from J; junction bases left unmatched: 6.